Described below is a single T cell receptor beta chain sequence and its context. Its specificity is not known. This PCR relied on a set of 60 Vbeta primers and 13 Jbeta primers. Using immunoSEQ multiplex PCR, the repertoire was profiled, and TCRdb retains in-frame clones only, with some absent. The sample records about 95,000 clones, 80% to 85% being singletons. These data come from a study of cytomegalovirus exposure and HLA in healthy donors. Broader study findings: Cytomegalovirus-associated TCR beta chains were listed, numbering roughly 150.

This CDR3 has 12 amino acids. The V end was cut by 2 bases, the J end by 6 bases, with 7 bases between. Germline V gives CDR1 MGHRA, CDR2 YSYEKL. The origin of this receptor is a woman in her 70s in good health and CMV-seropositive. The chain joins TRBV4-1 to TRBJ1-2, with D unclear. Sequencing input: PBMCs. In DNA form, the CDR3 reads TGCGCCAGCAGCCAACTGGGCAATGGCTACACCTTC. Translating it yields CASSQLGNGYTF.